This TCR beta chain was observed in a study of blood T cells in healthy people across ages. Together with a sample-barcoded 5' primer, a J-beta primer mix was included in a second PCR lasting about 7 to 12 cycles. Each cDNA was tagged by a template-switch adaptor containing 12 random nucleotides. TCRdb independently ran MiXCR on the 5' RACE reads; one entry per CDR3 protein. The sample records around 1,500,000 distinct CDR3 sequences, around two fifths being singletons. The CDR3 loop spans 13 amino acids. V gave up 7 bases and J gave up 15 bases, with 23 bases separating them. Per the germline V gene, CDR1 is SGHRS and CDR2 is YFSETQ. Healthy Caucasian individuals from Russia aged roughly 6 to 100 were enrolled as donors. PBMCs were isolated at a quantity of at least 6.5 million per sample.

The TCR sequence derives from a woman under 30 in good health. Specimen: blood. J is TRBJ2-1 and V is TRBV5-1, with D possibly being TRBD2 (5 bases). The CDR3 loop reads CASGKIMGETSFF. DNA of the CDR3: TGCGCCAGCGGCAAAATAATGGGAGAGACGTCGTTCTTC.